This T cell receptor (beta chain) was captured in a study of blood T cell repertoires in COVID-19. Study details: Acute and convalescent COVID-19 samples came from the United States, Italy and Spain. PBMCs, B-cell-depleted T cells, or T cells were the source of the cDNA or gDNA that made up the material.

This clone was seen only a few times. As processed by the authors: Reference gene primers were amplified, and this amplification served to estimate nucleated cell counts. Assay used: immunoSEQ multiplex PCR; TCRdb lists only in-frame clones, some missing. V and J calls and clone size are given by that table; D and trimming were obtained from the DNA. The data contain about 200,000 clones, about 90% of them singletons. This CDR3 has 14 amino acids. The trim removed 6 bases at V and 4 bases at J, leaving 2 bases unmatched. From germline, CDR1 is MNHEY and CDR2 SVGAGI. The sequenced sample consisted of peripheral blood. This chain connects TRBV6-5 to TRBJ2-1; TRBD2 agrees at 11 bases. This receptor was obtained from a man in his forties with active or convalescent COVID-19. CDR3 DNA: TGTGCCAGCAGGACTAGCGGGGCTTACAATGAGCAGTTCTTC. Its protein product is CASRTSGAYNEQFF.